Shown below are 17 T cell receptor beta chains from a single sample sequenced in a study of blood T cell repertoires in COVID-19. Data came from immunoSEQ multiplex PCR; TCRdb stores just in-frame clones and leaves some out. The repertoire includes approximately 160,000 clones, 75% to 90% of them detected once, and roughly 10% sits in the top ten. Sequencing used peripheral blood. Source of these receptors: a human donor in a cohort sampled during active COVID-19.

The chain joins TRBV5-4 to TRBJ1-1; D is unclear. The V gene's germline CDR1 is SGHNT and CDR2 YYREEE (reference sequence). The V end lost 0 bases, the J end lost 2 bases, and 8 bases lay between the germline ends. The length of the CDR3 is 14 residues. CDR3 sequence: CASSLGGGNTEAFF. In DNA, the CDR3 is TGTGCCAGCAGCTTGGGCGGCGGAAACACTGAAGCTTTCTTT.

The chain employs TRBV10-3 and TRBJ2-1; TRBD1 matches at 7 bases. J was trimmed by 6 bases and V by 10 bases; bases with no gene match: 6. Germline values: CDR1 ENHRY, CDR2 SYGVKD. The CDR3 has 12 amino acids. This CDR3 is CATNPGGNEQFF. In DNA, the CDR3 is TGTGCCACCAATCCAGGGGGCAATGAGCAGTTCTTC.

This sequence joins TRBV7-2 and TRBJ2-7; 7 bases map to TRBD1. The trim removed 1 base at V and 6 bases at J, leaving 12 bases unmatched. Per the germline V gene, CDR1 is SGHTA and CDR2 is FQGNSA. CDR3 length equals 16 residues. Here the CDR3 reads CASSLGPPGQAPEQYF. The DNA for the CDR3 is TGTGCCAGCAGCTTAGGCCCGCCTGGACAGGCTCCCGAGCAGTACTTC.

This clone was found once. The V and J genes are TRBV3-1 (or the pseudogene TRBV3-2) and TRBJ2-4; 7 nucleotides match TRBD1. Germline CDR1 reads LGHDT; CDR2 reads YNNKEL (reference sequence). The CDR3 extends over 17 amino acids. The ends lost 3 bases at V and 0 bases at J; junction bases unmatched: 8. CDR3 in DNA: TGTGCCAGCAGCCATCCACGGACAGGTGAAGCCAAAAACATTCAGTACTTC. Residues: CASSHPRTGEAKNIQYF.

As DNA, the CDR3 is TGTGCCAGCAGTTACTCGAGCAGGGGGCTTCGGTACGACTATGGCTACACCTTC. It encodes CASSYSSRGLRYDYGYTF. The V call is TRBV6-2 or TRBV6-3, the J call TRBJ1-2; 8 bases are a match to TRBD1. The germline V gene encodes CDR1 MNHEY and CDR2 SVGEGT. The CDR3 sequence is 18 residues long. Trimming cost V 0 bases and J 3 bases; bases outside gene matches: 12.

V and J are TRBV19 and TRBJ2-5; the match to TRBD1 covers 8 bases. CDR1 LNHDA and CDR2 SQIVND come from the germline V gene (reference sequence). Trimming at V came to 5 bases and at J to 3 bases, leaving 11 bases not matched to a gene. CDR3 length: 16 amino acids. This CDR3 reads CASSSIGQTGEETQYF. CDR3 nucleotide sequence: TGTGCCAGTAGTTCGATTGGGCAGACAGGGGAAGAGACCCAGTACTTC.

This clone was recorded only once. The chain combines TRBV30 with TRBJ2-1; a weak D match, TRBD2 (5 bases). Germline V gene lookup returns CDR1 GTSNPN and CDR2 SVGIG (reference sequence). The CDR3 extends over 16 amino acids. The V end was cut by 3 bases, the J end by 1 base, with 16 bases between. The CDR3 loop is CAWSFRTGRSYNEQFF. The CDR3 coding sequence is TGTGCCTGGAGCTTTAGGACTGGCAGATCCTACAATGAGCAGTTCTTC. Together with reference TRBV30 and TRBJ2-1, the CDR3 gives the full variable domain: SQTIHQWPATLVQPVGSPLSLECTVEGTSNPNLYWYRQAAGRGLQLLFYSVGIGQISSEVPQNLSASRPQDRQFILSSKKLLLSDSGFYLCAWSFRTGRSYNEQFFGPGTRLTVL.

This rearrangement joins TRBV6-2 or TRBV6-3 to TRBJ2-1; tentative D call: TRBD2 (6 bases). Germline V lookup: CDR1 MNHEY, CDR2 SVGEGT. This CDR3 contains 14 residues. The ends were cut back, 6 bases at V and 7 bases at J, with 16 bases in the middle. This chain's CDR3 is CASSPPGVWNEQFF. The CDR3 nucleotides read TGTGCCAGCAGCCCCCCGGGGGTCTGGAATGAGCAGTTCTTC.

The CDR3 here is CASSDSTLSTDTQYF. The CDR3 nucleotides are TGTGCCAGCAGTGATTCCACTCTTAGCACAGATACGCAGTATTTT. The genes are TRBV2 and TRBJ2-3, with D hard to call. Trimming shortened V by 3 bases and J by 0 bases, and 10 bases separated the two germline ends. This CDR3 region has 15 residues. Germline V gene lookup returns CDR1 SNHLY and CDR2 FYNNEI. The full variable domain, completed using reference TRBV2 and TRBJ2-3, is EPEVTQTPSHQVTQMGQEVILRCVPISNHLYFYWYRQILGQKVEFLVSFYNNEISEKSEIFDDQFSVERPDGSNFTLKIRSTKLEDSAMYFCASSDSTLSTDTQYFGPGTRLTVL.

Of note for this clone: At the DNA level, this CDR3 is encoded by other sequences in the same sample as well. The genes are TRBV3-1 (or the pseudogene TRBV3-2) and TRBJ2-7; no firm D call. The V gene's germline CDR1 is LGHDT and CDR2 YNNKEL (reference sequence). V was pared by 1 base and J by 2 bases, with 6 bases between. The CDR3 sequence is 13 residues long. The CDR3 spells CASSQGGAYEQYF. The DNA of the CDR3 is TGTGCCAGCAGCCAAGGAGGAGCCTACGAGCAGTACTTC.

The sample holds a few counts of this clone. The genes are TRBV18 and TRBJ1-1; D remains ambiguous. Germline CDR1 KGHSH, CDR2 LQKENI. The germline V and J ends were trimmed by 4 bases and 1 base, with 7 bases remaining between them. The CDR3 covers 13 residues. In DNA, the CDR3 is TGTGCCAGCTCACAGAGCACGAACACTGAAGCTTTCTTT. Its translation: CASSQSTNTEAFF.

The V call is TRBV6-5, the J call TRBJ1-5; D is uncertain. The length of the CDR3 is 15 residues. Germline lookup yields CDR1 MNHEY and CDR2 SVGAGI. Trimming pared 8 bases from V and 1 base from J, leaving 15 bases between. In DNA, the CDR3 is TGTGCCAGCCAAATCTCGGCGGGCAGCAATCAGCCCCAGCATTTT. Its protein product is CASQISAGSNQPQHF.

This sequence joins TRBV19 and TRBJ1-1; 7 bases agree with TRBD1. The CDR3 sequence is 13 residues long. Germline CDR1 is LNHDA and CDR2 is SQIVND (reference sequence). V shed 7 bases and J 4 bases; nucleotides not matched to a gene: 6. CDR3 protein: CASIGRQGTEAFF. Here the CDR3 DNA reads TGTGCCAGTATAGGGAGACAGGGCACTGAAGCTTTCTTT.

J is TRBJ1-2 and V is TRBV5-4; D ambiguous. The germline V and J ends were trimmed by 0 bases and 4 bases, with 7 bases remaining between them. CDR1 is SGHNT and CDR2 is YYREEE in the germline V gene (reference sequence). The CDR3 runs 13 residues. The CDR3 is CASSLDGSYGYTF. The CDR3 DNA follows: TGTGCCAGCAGCTTGGACGGTTCCTATGGCTACACCTTC.

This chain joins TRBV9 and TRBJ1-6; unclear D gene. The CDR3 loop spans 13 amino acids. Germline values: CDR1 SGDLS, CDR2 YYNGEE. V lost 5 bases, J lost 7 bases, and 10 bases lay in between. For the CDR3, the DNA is TGTGCCAGCAGGTTCGGTGAAAATTCACCCCTCCACTTT. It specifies CASRFGENSPLHF. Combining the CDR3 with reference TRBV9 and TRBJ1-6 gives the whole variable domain DSGVTQTPKHLITATGQRVTLRCSPRSGDLSVYWYQQSLDQGLQFLIQYYNGEERAKGNILERFSAQQFPDLHSELNLSSLELGDSALYFCASRFGENSPLHFGNGTRLTVT.

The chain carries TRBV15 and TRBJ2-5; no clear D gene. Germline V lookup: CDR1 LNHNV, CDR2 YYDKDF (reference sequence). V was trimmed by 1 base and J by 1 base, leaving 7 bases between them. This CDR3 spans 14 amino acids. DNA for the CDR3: TGTGCCACCAGCAGAGTTCACAGCCAAGAGACCCAGTACTTC. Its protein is CATSRVHSQETQYF.

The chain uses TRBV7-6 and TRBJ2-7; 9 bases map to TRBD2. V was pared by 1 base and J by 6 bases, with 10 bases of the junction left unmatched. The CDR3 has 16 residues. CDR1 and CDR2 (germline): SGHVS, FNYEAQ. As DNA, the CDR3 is TGTGCCAGCAGCTTAGTTCTGCGGGAGGGCCTGAGCGAGCAGTACTTC. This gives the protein CASSLVLREGLSEQYF.